Shown below are 24 T cell receptor beta chains from a single sample sequenced in a study of blood T cell repertoires in COVID-19. TCRdb keeps only in-frame clones here, not all; method: immunoSEQ multiplex PCR. Found here are 63,000 or so clones, roughly 85% of them singletons; the top ten hold about 41%. Sequencing used peripheral blood. Receptors originate from a human donor in a cohort sampled during active COVID-19.

The sample holds a few counts of this clone. V gene TRBV7-9 combines with J gene TRBJ1-6; a possible D gene is TRBD1 (5 bases). The germline V gene encodes CDR1 SEHNR and CDR2 FQNEAQ (reference sequence). Trimming took off 5 bases at V and 5 bases at J, with 10 bases between the two ends. This CDR3 contains 14 residues. The CDR3 DNA reads TGTGCCAGCAGCCCCGACAGCGATAATTCACCCCTCCACTTT. Its protein is CASSPDSDNSPLHF.

The V gene is TRBV7-3, the J gene TRBJ1-2; 9 bases match TRBD1. The CDR3 consists of 16 residues. The germline CDR1 and CDR2 sequences are SGHTA and FQGTGA. Trimming cost V 4 bases and J 4 bases; bases outside gene matches: 10. Here the CDR3 reads CASSSSGTGYPYGYTF. The DNA for the CDR3 is TGTGCCAGCAGCTCCTCCGGGACAGGGTACCCCTATGGCTACACCTTC.

The chain joins TRBV28 to TRBJ1-2; D gene uncertain. The CDR3 is 15 amino acids. The V end was cut by 6 bases, the J end by 0 bases, with 14 bases between. Germline V lookup: CDR1 MDHEN, CDR2 SYDVKM. The CDR3 DNA reads as TGTGCCAGCAGGGAGAGTTGGAGCGCTAACTATGGCTACACCTTC. It encodes CASRESWSANYGYTF.

CDR3 amino acids: CASGTSGYQETQYF. The CDR3 coding sequence is TGTGCCAGCGGGACTAGCGGTTACCAAGAGACCCAGTACTTC. The chain recombines TRBV5-6 with TRBJ2-5; TRBD2 matches 11 bases. Per germline, CDR1 SGHDT and CDR2 YYEEEE. The CDR3 is 14 amino acids. Trimming took 7 bases from V and 0 from J; bases not matched to a gene: 2.

The rearrangement joins TRBV3-1 (or the pseudogene TRBV3-2) to TRBJ1-5, with 9 bases aligning to TRBD1. The CDR3 consists of 21 residues. V shed 0 bases and J 0 bases; nucleotides not matched to a gene: 15. Germline-derived CDR1 and CDR2 are LGHDT and YNNKEL (reference sequence). The CDR3 is CASSQDQPGQGRGYSNQPQHF. The CDR3 bases are TGTGCCAGCAGCCAAGATCAACCCGGACAGGGGAGGGGATATAGCAATCAGCCCCAGCATTTT.

CDR3 region: CASSLGLADLIQQFF. CDR3 sequence (DNA): TGTGCCAGCAGCTTGGGATTAGCGGACCTTATACAGCAGTTCTTC. The chain employs TRBV5-5 and TRBJ2-1; D possibly corresponds to TRBD2 (6 bases). CDR1 SGHKS and CDR2 YYEKEE come from the germline V gene (reference sequence). This CDR3 spans 15 amino acids. Trimming took 0 bases from V and 11 from J, leaving 18 bases between them.

This clone was observed a single time. The chain has TRBV28 and TRBJ1-2; a possible D gene is TRBD1 (5 bases). The length of the CDR3 is 13 residues. V was cut by 2 bases and J by 5 bases, with 9 bases left in between. The germline gives CDR1 MDHEN, CDR2 SYDVKM. CDR3 amino acids: CASSLNGGYGYTF. The CDR3 DNA sequence: TGTGCCAGCAGTTTAAACGGGGGTTATGGCTACACCTTC.

The chain combines TRBV7-6 with TRBJ2-1; D call uncertain. The CDR3 contains 12 residues. V lost 2 bases, J lost 9 bases, and 8 bases lay in between. Germline V gives CDR1 SGHVS, CDR2 FNYEAQ. The CDR3 loop is CASSLWRGEQFF. CDR3 nucleotide sequence: TGTGCCAGCAGCTTATGGAGAGGTGAGCAGTTCTTC. The full variable domain, its missing parts supplied by reference TRBV7-6 and TRBJ2-1, is GAGVSQSPRYKVTKRGQDVALRCDPISGHVSLYWYRQALGQGPEFLTYFNYEAQQDKSGLPNDRFSAERPEGSISTLTIQRTEQRDSAMYRCASSLWRGEQFFGPGTRLTVL.

This clone was seen many times. V and J are TRBV6-5 and TRBJ2-2, with 11 bases matching TRBD2. The V and J ends lost 6 bases and 0 bases, in that order; junction bases with no gene match: 0. The CDR3 totals 15 residues. The V gene's germline CDR1 is MNHEY and CDR2 SVGAGI. The CDR3 DNA sequence: TGTGCCAGCAGGGGACTAGCGGCGAACACCGGGGAGCTGTTTTTT. It translates to CASRGLAANTGELFF.

V usage is TRBV5-1 and J usage is TRBJ2-3, with TRBD2 matching 12 bases. Unmatched junction bases numbered 8, after V lost 5 bases and J lost 4 bases. Germline V gene data show CDR1 as SGHRS and CDR2 as YFSETQ. CDR3 length: 16 amino acids. The CDR3 DNA reads as TGCGCCAGCAGGGGGCTAGCGGGGGGGCCCCCAGATACGCAGTATTTT. It yields the protein CASRGLAGGPPDTQYF.

This clone occurred a few times. The gene calls are TRBV7-9 and TRBJ1-5, with D possibly TRBD1 on 5 matching bases. The CDR3 loop spans 15 amino acids. Germline CDR1 SEHNR, CDR2 FQNEAQ (reference sequence). The V end lost 0 bases, the J end lost 4 bases, and 10 bases lay between the germline ends. The CDR3 reads CASSLAGYRNQPQHF. CDR3 in DNA: TGTGCCAGCAGCTTAGCAGGCTACAGGAATCAGCCCCAGCATTTT. Full variable domain (remainder filled in from reference TRBV7-9 and TRBJ1-5): DTGVSQNPRHKITKRGQNVTFRCDPISEHNRLYWYRQTLGQGPEFLTYFQNEAQLEKSRLLSDRFSAERPKGSFSTLEIQRTEQGDSAMYLCASSLAGYRNQPQHFGDGTRLSIL.

This clone has only one observation. This rearrangement joins TRBV2 to TRBJ1-5, with TRBD1 identical over 10 bases. The junction had 14 bases not matched to a gene; V was cut back by 6 bases and J by 6 bases. The V gene's germline CDR1 is SNHLY and CDR2 FYNNEI. The CDR3 has 17 residues. CDR3 nucleotide sequence: TGTGCCAGCAGGTTCACCGGTGGGACAGGGGTTGGTCAGCCCCAGCATTTT. It translates to CASRFTGGTGVGQPQHF. Filled out from reference TRBV2 and TRBJ1-5, the complete variable domain reads EPEVTQTPSHQVTQMGQEVILRCVPISNHLYFYWYRQILGQKVEFLVSFYNNEISEKSEIFDDQFSVERPDGSNFTLKIRSTKLEDSAMYFCASRFTGGTGVGQPQHFGDGTRLSIL.

The table lists this clone with a count of one. The gene calls are TRBV6-5 and TRBJ2-5; 12 positions match TRBD1. Unmatched junction bases numbered 5, after V lost 2 bases and J lost 4 bases. Germline V gives CDR1 MNHEY, CDR2 SVGAGI. The CDR3 is 16 amino acids. The CDR3 loop is CASSYGGTGGLETQYF. The CDR3 coding sequence is TGTGCCAGCAGTTACGGTGGGACAGGGGGCTTAGAGACCCAGTACTTC.

Points on this clone: A junction end diverges from the germline sequence, so it may reflect a read error. The chain carries TRBV30 and TRBJ2-7, with 9 bases fitting TRBD1. CDR1 and CDR2 (germline): GTSNPN, SVGIG (reference sequence). The CDR3 is 12 amino acids. The CDR3: CAGRGTGLEQYF. The DNA of the CDR3 is TGTGCCGGGAGGGGGACAGGGCTCGAGCAGTACTTC.

This chain links TRBV30 with TRBJ2-1; 7 nucleotides match TRBD1. V dropped 2 bases and J dropped 4; count of bases not matched to a gene: 5. This CDR3 is 14 amino acids long. The V gene's germline CDR1 is GTSNPN and CDR2 SVGIG (reference sequence). CDR3 sequence reads: CAWSQGQRYNEQFF. In DNA, the CDR3 is TGTGCCTGGAGTCAGGGACAGAGGTACAATGAGCAGTTCTTC.

V usage is TRBV9 and J usage is TRBJ2-7; D remains unclear. CDR1 and CDR2 from the germline V gene are SGDLS and YYNGEE. This CDR3 comprises 13 residues. Trimming stripped 9 bases from V and 7 bases from J, with 20 bases between. CDR3: CATPNEDLTEQYF. The CDR3 coding sequence is TGTGCCACCCCTAACGAAGACCTGACTGAGCAGTACTTC.

The gene calls are TRBV5-1 and TRBJ2-3; D is uncertain. Trimming left V 2 bases short and J 0 bases short, with 7 bases between. Germline loops: CDR1 SGHRS, CDR2 YFSETQ. The CDR3 sequence is 14 residues long. The CDR3 coding sequence is TGCGCCAGCAGCTTCCGGCGGAGCACAGATACGCAGTATTTT. Amino acid sequence: CASSFRRSTDTQYF.

J is TRBJ2-5 and V is TRBV7-9; TRBD1 is a possible D gene (6 bases). This CDR3 has 15 amino acids. V was trimmed by 1 base and J by 1 base, leaving 10 bases between them. Germline values: CDR1 SEHNR, CDR2 FQNEAQ (reference sequence). DNA of the CDR3: TGTGCCAGCAGCTTAGGGCACAGGGCCCAAGAGACCCAGTACTTC. This translates into CASSLGHRAQETQYF.

The genes are TRBV19 and TRBJ1-4; D gene uncertain. The CDR3 runs 15 residues. Germline V CDR1 and CDR2: LNHDA, SQIVND (reference sequence). Between the trimmed V and J ends, which lost 5 bases and 0 bases, there was a span of 10 bases. The CDR3 loop reads CASSVTETTNEKLFF. The CDR3 DNA is TGTGCCAGTAGTGTAACAGAGACAACTAATGAAAAACTGTTTTTT.

This chain uses TRBV18 with TRBJ2-2, with TRBD1 matching over 11 bases. CDR3 size: 17 residues. J lost 4 bases, V lost 3 bases, and 7 bases had no gene match. CDR1 and CDR2 (germline): KGHSH, LQKENI. The CDR3 protein is CASSPPGQGVITGELFF. The CDR3 DNA follows: TGTGCCAGCTCACCGCCGGGACAGGGGGTTATCACCGGGGAGCTGTTTTTT. The full variable domain, with the rest looked up from reference TRBV18 and TRBJ2-2, is NAGVMQNPRHLVRRRGQEARLRCSPMKGHSHVYWYRQLPEEGLKFMVYLQKENIIDESGMPKERFSAEFPKEGPSILRIQQVVRGDSAAYFCASSPPGQGVITGELFFGEGSRLTVL.

The genes are TRBV19 and TRBJ2-4; 8 bases agree with TRBD1. The length of the CDR3 is 18 residues. Germline V gives CDR1 LNHDA, CDR2 SQIVND (reference sequence). V lost 5 bases to trimming and J lost 1 base; unmatched junction nucleotides: 13. The CDR3 DNA follows: TGTGCCAGTAGTCAACACCGACAGGGGAAGGAGGCCAAAAACATTCAGTACTTC. As protein: CASSQHRQGKEAKNIQYF.

The rearrangement uses TRBV29-1 and TRBJ2-7; D may be TRBD1 (5 bases). Trimming removed 7 bases at V and 1 base at J, with 14 bases between. The CDR3 covers 13 residues. Germline-derived CDR1 and CDR2 are SQVTM and ANQGSEA. CDR3 nucleotides: TGCAGCGCCACTTCCGACAGTTCCTACGAGCAGTACTTC. Its protein product is CSATSDSSYEQYF.

The CDR3 here is CASSNQGPHSTNEKLFF. In DNA, the CDR3 is TGTGCCAGTAGTAACCAGGGGCCTCACTCAACTAATGAAAAACTGTTTTTT. The chain uses TRBV19 and TRBJ1-4, with D tentatively TRBD1 (6 bases). This CDR3 contains 17 residues. Trimming removed 4 bases from V and 0 bases from J, with 15 bases in between. The germline V gene has CDR1 LNHDA and CDR2 SQIVND (reference sequence).

The chain is built from TRBV15 and TRBJ2-4, with TRBD2 as a possible D gene (5 bases). V was cut by 0 bases and J by 6 bases, with 12 bases left in between. The CDR3 is 15 residues long. The germline V gene has CDR1 LNHNV and CDR2 YYDKDF (reference sequence). In DNA, the CDR3 is TGTGCCACCAGCAGAGATCGCGCGGCGGGAAACATTCAGTACTTC. As protein: CATSRDRAAGNIQYF. Based on the CDR3 plus reference TRBV15 and TRBJ2-4, the full variable domain is DAMVIQNPRYQVTQFGKPVTLSCSQTLNHNVMYWYQQKSSQAPKLLFHYYDKDFNNEADTPDNFQSRRPNTSFCFLDIRSPGLGDTAMYLCATSRDRAAGNIQYFGAGTRLSVL.